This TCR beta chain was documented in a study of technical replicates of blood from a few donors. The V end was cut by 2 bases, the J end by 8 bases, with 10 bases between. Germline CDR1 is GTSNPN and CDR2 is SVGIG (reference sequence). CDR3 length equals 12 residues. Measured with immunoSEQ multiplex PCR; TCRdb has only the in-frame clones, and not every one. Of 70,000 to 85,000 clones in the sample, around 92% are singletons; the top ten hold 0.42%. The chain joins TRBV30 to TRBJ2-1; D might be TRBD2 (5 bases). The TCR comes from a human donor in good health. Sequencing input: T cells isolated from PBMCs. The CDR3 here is CAWSNSEDEQFF. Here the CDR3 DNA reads TGTGCCTGGAGTAACTCGGAGGATGAGCAGTTCTTC.